The entry below describes one T cell receptor beta chain. The antigen remains undetermined. The CDR3 is cut off 3 residues early in the read; its end comes from the germline J gene. The data originate from a study of T cells in women clearing cervical HPV infection. Turning to the study itself: Controls were women whose single incident HPV16 infection cleared within 12 months without precancer or cancer.

The study, taken as a whole, reports: TRBV6-7 abundance was lower in cases than controls (approximately 0.1% versus 0.17%).

TCRdb's table, derived via immunoSEQ multiplex PCR, lists solely in-frame clones and lacks some. The table counts 48,000 or so clones; around 1.6% lies in the top ten. Germline trimming cut 4 bases from V and 6 bases from J; bases unmatched to any gene: 4. CDR1 and CDR2 from the germline V gene are MNHNS and SASEGT. The CDR3 contains 14 residues. The sample comprised blood buffy coat. The chain couples TRBV6-1 to TRBJ1-5, with TRBD1 identical over 9 bases. The sequence was obtained from a woman between 18 and 70 years old with a cervical HPV16 infection that either progressed to CIN3+ or cleared (not recorded which). This CDR3 is CASSVGTGSQPQHF. The sequenced CDR3 bases are TGTGCCAGCAGTGTGGGGACAGGGAGTCAGCCC.